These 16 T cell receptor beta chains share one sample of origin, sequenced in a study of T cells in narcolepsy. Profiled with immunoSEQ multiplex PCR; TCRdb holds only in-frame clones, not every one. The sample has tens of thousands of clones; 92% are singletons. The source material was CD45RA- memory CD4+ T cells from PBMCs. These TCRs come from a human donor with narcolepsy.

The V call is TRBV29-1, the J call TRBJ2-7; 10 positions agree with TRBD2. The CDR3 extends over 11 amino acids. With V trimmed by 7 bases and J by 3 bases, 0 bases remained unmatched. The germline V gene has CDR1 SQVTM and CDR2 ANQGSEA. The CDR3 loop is CSGTSGYEQYF. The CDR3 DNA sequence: TGCAGCGGGACTAGCGGCTACGAGCAGTACTTC.

This CDR3 is CASSPVPNQPQHF. In nucleotides, the CDR3 is TGTGCCAGCAGTCCGGTACCCAATCAGCCCCAGCATTTT. The chain is built from TRBV6-6 and TRBJ1-5; unclear D gene. CDR1 and CDR2 (germline): MNHNY, SVGAGI (reference sequence). The CDR3 runs to 13 residues. The germline V and J ends were trimmed by 5 bases and 3 bases, with 8 bases remaining between them.

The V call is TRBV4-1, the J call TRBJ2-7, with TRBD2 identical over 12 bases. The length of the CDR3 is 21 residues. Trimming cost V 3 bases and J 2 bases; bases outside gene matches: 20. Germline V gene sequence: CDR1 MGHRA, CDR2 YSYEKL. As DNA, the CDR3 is TGCGCCAGCAGCCATCCCCCACAGCCCCCCTTACTAGCGGGAGGACCCTACGAGCAGTACTTC. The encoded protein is CASSHPPQPPLLAGGPYEQYF.

The CDR3 DNA is TGTGCCAGTAGTTGGGACAGGGACCAGCCCCAGCATTTT. This encodes CASSWDRDQPQHF. The rearrangement links TRBV14 to TRBJ1-5; TRBD1 matches 9 bases. J was trimmed by 7 bases and V by 9 bases; bases with no gene match: 7. Germline loops: CDR1 SGHDN, CDR2 FVKESK. The CDR3 totals 13 residues.

CDR3 protein: CSVVEGGNQPQHF. The DNA of the CDR3 is TGCAGCGTTGTAGAGGGGGGAAATCAGCCCCAGCATTTT. The chain is built from TRBV29-1 and TRBJ1-5, with a weak D call TRBD1 (6 bases). The CDR3 has 13 residues. With 4 bases removed from V and 4 bases from J, the gap between germline ends came to 11 bases. The germline V gene encodes CDR1 SQVTM and CDR2 ANQGSEA. The full variable domain, rest sourced from reference TRBV29-1 and TRBJ1-5, is SAVISQKPSRDICQRGTSLTIQCQVDSQVTMMFWYRQQPGQSLTLIATANQGSEATYESGFVIDKFPISRPNLTFSTLTVSNMSPEDSSIYLCSVVEGGNQPQHFGDGTRLSIL.

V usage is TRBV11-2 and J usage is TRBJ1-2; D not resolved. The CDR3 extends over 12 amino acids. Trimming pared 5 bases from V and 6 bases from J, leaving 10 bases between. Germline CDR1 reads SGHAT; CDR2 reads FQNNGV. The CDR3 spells CASSHVRDGYTF. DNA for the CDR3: TGTGCCAGCAGCCACGTGAGGGATGGCTACACCTTC.

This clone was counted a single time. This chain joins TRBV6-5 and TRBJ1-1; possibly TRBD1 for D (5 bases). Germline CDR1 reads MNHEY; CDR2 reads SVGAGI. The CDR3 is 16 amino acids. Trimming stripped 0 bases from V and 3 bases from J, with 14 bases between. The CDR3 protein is CASSYSSSGGDTEAFF. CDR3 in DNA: TGTGCCAGCAGTTACTCGTCGTCTGGGGGGGACACTGAAGCTTTCTTT.

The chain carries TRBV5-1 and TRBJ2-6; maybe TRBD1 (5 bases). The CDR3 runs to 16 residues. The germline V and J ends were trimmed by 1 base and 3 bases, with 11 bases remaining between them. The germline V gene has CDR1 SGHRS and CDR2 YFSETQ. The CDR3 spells CASSLNGADGANVLTF. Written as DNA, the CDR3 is TGCGCCAGCAGCTTGAATGGGGCAGATGGGGCCAACGTCCTGACTTTC.

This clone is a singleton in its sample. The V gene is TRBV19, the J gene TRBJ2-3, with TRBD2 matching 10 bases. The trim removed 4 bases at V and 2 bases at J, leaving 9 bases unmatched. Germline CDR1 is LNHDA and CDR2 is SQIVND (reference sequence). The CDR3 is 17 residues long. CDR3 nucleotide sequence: TGTGCCAGTAGTAGGTTCTCACTAGCGGGATTCACAGATACGCAGTATTTT. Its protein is CASSRFSLAGFTDTQYF. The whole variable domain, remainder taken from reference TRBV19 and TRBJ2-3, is DGGITQSPKYLFRKEGQNVTLSCEQNLNHDAMYWYRQDPGQGLRLIYYSQIVNDFQKGDIAEGYSVSREKKESFPLTVTSAQKNPTAFYLCASSRFSLAGFTDTQYFGPGTRLTVL.

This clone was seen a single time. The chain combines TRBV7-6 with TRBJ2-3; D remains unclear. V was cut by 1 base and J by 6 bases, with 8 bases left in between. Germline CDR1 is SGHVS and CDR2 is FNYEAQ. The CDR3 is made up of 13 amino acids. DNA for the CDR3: TGTGCCAGCAGCTTAGAGCAAACGGATACGCAGTATTTT. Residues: CASSLEQTDTQYF. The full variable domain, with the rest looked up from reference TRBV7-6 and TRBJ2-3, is GAGVSQSPRYKVTKRGQDVALRCDPISGHVSLYWYRQALGQGPEFLTYFNYEAQQDKSGLPNDRFSAERPEGSISTLTIQRTEQRDSAMYRCASSLEQTDTQYFGPGTRLTVL.

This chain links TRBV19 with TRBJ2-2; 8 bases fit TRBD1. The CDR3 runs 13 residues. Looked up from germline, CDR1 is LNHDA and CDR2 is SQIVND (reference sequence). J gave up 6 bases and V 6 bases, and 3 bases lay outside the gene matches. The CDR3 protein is CASRGQGPGELFF. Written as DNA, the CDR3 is TGTGCCAGTAGAGGACAGGGTCCCGGGGAGCTGTTTTTT.

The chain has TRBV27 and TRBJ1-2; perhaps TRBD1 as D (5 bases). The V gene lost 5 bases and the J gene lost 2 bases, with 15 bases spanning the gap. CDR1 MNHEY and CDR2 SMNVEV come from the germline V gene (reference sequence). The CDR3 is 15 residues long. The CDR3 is CASSPGSLGNYGYTF. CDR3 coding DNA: TGTGCCAGCAGTCCAGGGTCGCTCGGAAACTATGGCTACACCTTC.

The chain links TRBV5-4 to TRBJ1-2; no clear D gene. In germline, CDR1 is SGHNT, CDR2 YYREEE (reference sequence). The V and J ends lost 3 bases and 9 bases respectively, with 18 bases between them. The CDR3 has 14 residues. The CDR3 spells CASSSPQRVGSYTF. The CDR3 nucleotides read TGTGCCAGCAGCTCCCCTCAGAGGGTTGGGAGCTACACCTTC. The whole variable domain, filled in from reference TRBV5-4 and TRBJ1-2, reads ETGVTQSPTHLIKTRGQQVTLRCSSQSGHNTVSWYQQALGQGPQFIFQYYREEENGRGNFPPRFSGLQFPNYSSELNVNALELDDSALYLCASSSPQRVGSYTFGSGTRLTVV.

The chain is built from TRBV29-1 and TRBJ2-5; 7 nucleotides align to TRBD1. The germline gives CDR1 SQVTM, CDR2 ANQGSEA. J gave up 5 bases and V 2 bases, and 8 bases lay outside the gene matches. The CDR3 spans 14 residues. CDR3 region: CSVELQGPLETQYF. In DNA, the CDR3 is TGCAGCGTTGAACTACAGGGGCCCCTGGAGACCCAGTACTTC.

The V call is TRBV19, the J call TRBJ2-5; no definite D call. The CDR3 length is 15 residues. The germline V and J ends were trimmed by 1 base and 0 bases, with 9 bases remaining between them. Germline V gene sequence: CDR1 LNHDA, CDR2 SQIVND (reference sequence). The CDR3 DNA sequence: TGTGCCAGTAGTATAGGGTCCTTGTACCAAGAGACCCAGTACTTC. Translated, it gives CASSIGSLYQETQYF. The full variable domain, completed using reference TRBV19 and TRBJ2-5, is DGGITQSPKYLFRKEGQNVTLSCEQNLNHDAMYWYRQDPGQGLRLIYYSQIVNDFQKGDIAEGYSVSREKKESFPLTVTSAQKNPTAFYLCASSIGSLYQETQYFGPGTRLLVL.

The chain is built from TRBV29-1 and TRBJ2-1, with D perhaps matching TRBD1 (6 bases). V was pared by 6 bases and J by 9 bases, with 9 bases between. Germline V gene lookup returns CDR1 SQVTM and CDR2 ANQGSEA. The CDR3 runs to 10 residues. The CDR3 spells CSVGDIEQFF. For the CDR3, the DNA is TGCAGCGTAGGGGACATTGAGCAGTTCTTC.